What follows describes a single T cell receptor beta chain. Its antigen is unidentified. The data originate from a study of cytomegalovirus exposure and HLA in healthy donors. Notes on the study in general: It was assumed in the presence/absence analyses that sequencing depth was roughly uniform across donors. TCR sequences were mostly rare, though some public TCRs occurred in many donors. Segments of the TCR beta V type were, in most cases, productive about 87% or about 30% of the time in an earlier analysis.

The PCR had 60 Vbeta and 13 Jbeta primers. Using immunoSEQ multiplex PCR, the repertoire was profiled, and TCRdb retains in-frame clones only, with some absent. The sample has about 100,000 clones, 65% to 85% seen once. The material sequenced was PBMCs. This sequence originates from a man aged 25 to 40 in good health and CMV-seronegative.

In DNA form, the CDR3 reads TGTGCCTGGAGTAGAGGCAGCCCGAACTATGGCTACACCTTC. Translation: CAWSRGSPNYGYTF. This chain links TRBV30 with TRBJ1-2; D is uncertain. Germline V gene sequence: CDR1 GTSNPN, CDR2 SVGIG (reference sequence). CDR3 length: 14 residues. The germline V and J ends were trimmed by 2 bases and 2 bases, with 12 bases remaining between them.